The 27 T cell receptor beta chains reported below all come from one sample, sequenced in a study of persistence of HIV-infected CD4 T cells. An overlapping HIV-1 Gag peptide pool stimulated these cells at approximately 0.91 ug/peptide/mL. CD40L-negative CD69-negative CD45RO-high memory CD4+ T cells were sorted as populations depleted of antigen-responding cells. Which antigens these TCRs recognize remains unknown. This was the immunoSEQ version 4 assay in survey mode. Clones were read by immunoSEQ multiplex PCR, and TCRdb kept only the in-frame ones, dropping some. In the table there are about 36,000 clones, approximately 78% of which are singletons. Sequencing used cultured CD4+ T cells from PBMCs, obtained from a patient who received antiretroviral therapy. The receptors originated from an adult with HIV. The donor label of this sample is uncertain.

In DNA form, the CDR3 reads TGTGCCAGCAGCGTAGGGGACGTAAGCACAGATACGCAGTATTTT. Its translation: CASSVGDVSTDTQYF. This chain connects TRBV5-8 to TRBJ2-3; D possibly matches TRBD1 or TRBD2 (5 bases each). The CDR3 has 15 amino acids. Germline lookup yields CDR1 SGHTS and CDR2 YDEGEE. The V gene lost 4 bases and the J gene lost 0 bases, with 12 bases spanning the gap.

This clone was detected only once. The rearrangement links TRBV24-1 to TRBJ1-6; D not certain. V gave up 7 bases and J gave up 8 bases, with 14 bases separating them. This CDR3 spans 14 amino acids. CDR1 is KGHDR, CDR2 SFDVKD, per germline. As DNA, the CDR3 is TGTGCCACCAGAGGGCCTCTAGCTGATTCACCCCTCCACTTT. Translation gives CATRGPLADSPLHF.

The chain couples TRBV9 to TRBJ1-1; D is uncertain. Germline V gene lookup returns CDR1 SGDLS and CDR2 YYNGEE. With 0 bases removed from V and 5 bases from J, the gap between germline ends came to 8 bases. This CDR3 is 13 amino acids long. This chain's CDR3 is CASSVGSGTEAFF. DNA for the CDR3: TGTGCCAGCAGCGTAGGCTCCGGGACTGAAGCTTTCTTT.

The V and J genes are TRBV19 and TRBJ1-5, with D uncertain. This CDR3 comprises 18 residues. Germline lookup yields CDR1 LNHDA and CDR2 SQIVND (reference sequence). Trimming took off 1 base at V and 0 bases at J, with 16 bases between the two ends. The chain's CDR3 is CASSIVRRAWDSNQPQHF. The CDR3 region has the DNA TGTGCCAGTAGTATAGTCCGCCGGGCCTGGGATAGCAATCAGCCCCAGCATTTT.

The chain links TRBV6-1 to TRBJ1-1; no clear D. Trimming stripped 1 base from V and 1 base from J, with 7 bases between. The CDR3 covers 14 residues. Germline-derived CDR1 and CDR2 are MNHNS and SASEGT. DNA of the CDR3: TGTGCCAGCAGTGAAGATGTAGAGAACACTGAAGCTTTCTTT. This sequence encodes CASSEDVENTEAFF.

The V and J genes are TRBV5-1 and TRBJ1-1; no definite D call. Germline CDR1 SGHRS, CDR2 YFSETQ. Trimming took off 0 bases at V and 4 bases at J, with 7 bases between the two ends. The CDR3 has 13 amino acids. CDR3 in amino acids: CASSLVAGTEAFF. The CDR3 nucleotides are TGCGCCAGCAGCTTGGTGGCGGGCACTGAAGCTTTCTTT.

The rearrangement joins TRBV5-1 to TRBJ1-1, with 8 positions matching TRBD1. The CDR3 runs 17 residues. V was pared by 2 bases and J by 1 base, with 10 bases of the junction left unmatched. From germline, CDR1 is SGHRS and CDR2 YFSETQ. This chain's CDR3 is CASSFPDRGLPNTEAFF. The DNA for the CDR3 is TGCGCCAGCAGCTTCCCCGACAGGGGCCTCCCGAACACTGAAGCTTTCTTT. Full variable domain (outside the CDR3, taken from reference TRBV5-1 and TRBJ1-1): KAGVTQTPRYLIKTRGQQVTLSCSPISGHRSVSWYQQTPGQGLQFLFEYFSETQRNKGNFPGRFSGRQFSNSRSEMNVSTLELGDSALYLCASSFPDRGLPNTEAFFGQGTRLTVV.

The chain carries TRBV6-5 and TRBJ1-1; unclear D gene. The ends were cut back, 7 bases at V and 3 bases at J, with 15 bases in the middle. The CDR3 is made up of 14 amino acids. Germline V CDR1 and CDR2: MNHEY, SVGAGI. CDR3 in amino acids: CASKGKFRYTEAFF. DNA of the CDR3: TGTGCCAGCAAGGGAAAATTTCGGTACACTGAAGCTTTCTTT.

A word on this clone: Within the sample, other DNA sequences also encode this same CDR3. The chain has TRBV5-4 and TRBJ2-5; TRBD1 aligns across 8 bases. The CDR3 loop spans 13 amino acids. J was trimmed by 5 bases and V by 5 bases; bases with no gene match: 5. Germline V lookup: CDR1 SGHNT, CDR2 YYREEE (reference sequence). The CDR3 sequence: CASRSGGRETQYF. CDR3 sequence (DNA): TGTGCCAGCAGATCAGGGGGCAGGGAGACCCAGTACTTC.

The sample holds one count of this clone. The chain joins TRBV9 to TRBJ2-1; TRBD2 aligns across 13 bases. V lost 0 bases, J lost 10 bases, and 1 base stayed unmatched. The CDR3 covers 14 residues. Germline values: CDR1 SGDLS, CDR2 YYNGEE. This chain's CDR3 is CASSVVTSGGEQFF. The CDR3, as DNA: TGTGCCAGCAGCGTAGTGACTAGCGGGGGGGAGCAGTTCTTC.

The J gene is TRBJ2-1, the V gene TRBV5-6; D ambiguous. Germline CDR1 reads SGHDT; CDR2 reads YYEEEE. V was trimmed by 4 bases and J by 6 bases, leaving 17 bases between them. This CDR3 has 15 residues. The DNA of the CDR3 is TGTGCCAGCAGCCAAAAAACTGGGGTAAGCAATGAGCAGTTCTTC. Translation gives CASSQKTGVSNEQFF. Based on the CDR3 plus reference TRBV5-6 and TRBJ2-1, the full variable domain is DAGVTQSPTHLIKTRGQQVTLRCSPKSGHDTVSWYQQALGQGPQFIFQYYEEEERQRGNFPDRFSGHQFPNYSSELNVNALLLGDSALYLCASSQKTGVSNEQFFGPGTRLTVL.

This rearrangement joins TRBV19 to TRBJ1-1; D unresolved. V shed 4 bases and J shed 4 bases, with 10 bases lying between them. Germline-derived CDR1 and CDR2 are LNHDA and SQIVND (reference sequence). This CDR3 region has 13 residues. The CDR3 coding sequence is TGTGCCAGTAGTAGTGCGGGAGGCACTGAAGCTTTCTTT. Residues: CASSSAGGTEAFF.

The chain employs TRBV10-2 and TRBJ1-1; tentatively, D is TRBD1 (5 bases). Trimming removed 2 bases at V and 9 bases at J, with 7 bases between. The CDR3 runs to 11 residues. Germline CDR1 reads WSHSY; CDR2 reads SAAADI. CDR3 DNA: TGCGCCAGCAGTGAGGGGGCGCAAGCTTTCTTT. Residues: CASSEGAQAFF.

V gene TRBV5-1 combines with J gene TRBJ1-1; D is undetermined. This CDR3 has 13 residues. CDR1 is SGHRS, CDR2 YFSETQ, per germline. V shed 8 bases and J shed 5 bases, with 16 bases lying between them. The CDR3 DNA reads as TGCGCCAGTCACCGGGAACAGACGACTGAAGCTTTCTTT. Residues: CASHREQTTEAFF. The whole variable domain, filled in from reference TRBV5-1 and TRBJ1-1, reads KAGVTQTPRYLIKTRGQQVTLSCSPISGHRSVSWYQQTPGQGLQFLFEYFSETQRNKGNFPGRFSGRQFSNSRSEMNVSTLELGDSALYLCASHREQTTEAFFGQGTRLTVV.

This chain connects TRBV12-5 to TRBJ1-6, with D unresolved. This CDR3 has 14 residues. Germline values: CDR1 LGHNT, CDR2 FRNRAP. The V gene lost 2 bases and the J gene lost 7 bases, with 9 bases spanning the gap. The CDR3 here is CASGLRVDNSPLHF. The DNA of the CDR3 is TGTGCTAGTGGTTTGAGGGTGGACAATTCACCCCTCCACTTT.

The V call is TRBV2, the J call TRBJ1-2; D is possibly TRBD1 (5 bases). CDR1 SNHLY and CDR2 FYNNEI come from the germline V gene. Trimming removed 4 bases at V and 4 bases at J, with 16 bases between. The CDR3 is made up of 15 amino acids. CDR3 DNA sequence: TGTGCCAGCAGTGCTCCGACCAGGGCGACCTATGGCTACACCTTC. Translation: CASSAPTRATYGYTF.

This clone was seen a handful of times. The chain combines TRBV30 with TRBJ1-6, with 7 bases matching TRBD1. CDR1 GTSNPN and CDR2 SVGIG come from the germline V gene (reference sequence). This CDR3 comprises 14 residues. The V segment lost 5 bases and the J segment 7 bases; nucleotides outside the gene matches: 8. The CDR3 DNA sequence: TGTGCCTGGCAAACCGGGACAGTCAATTCACCCCTCCACTTT. Translation: CAWQTGTVNSPLHF.

This chain connects TRBV18 to TRBJ2-2; 10 positions match TRBD1. Looked up from germline, CDR1 is KGHSH and CDR2 is LQKENI. The CDR3 loop spans 16 amino acids. Trimming removed 3 bases from V and 3 bases from J; junction bases left unmatched: 4. This chain's CDR3 is CASSPGQGFDTGELFF. The CDR3, as DNA: TGTGCCAGCTCACCGGGACAGGGGTTTGACACCGGGGAGCTGTTTTTT.

This clone has a handful of counts. The rearrangement links TRBV3-1 (or the pseudogene TRBV3-2) to TRBJ1-3; no clear D. The ends were cut back, 2 bases at V and 4 bases at J, with 9 bases in the middle. CDR1 is LGHDT, CDR2 YNNKEL, per germline (reference sequence). The CDR3 consists of 14 residues. CDR3 nucleotides: TGTGCCAGCAGCCAAAATGTGGGAGGAAACACCATATATTTT. Encoded protein: CASSQNVGGNTIYF.

This chain uses TRBV6-6 with TRBJ2-5, with 9 bases fitting TRBD2. Germline V CDR1 and CDR2: MNHNY, SVGAGI (reference sequence). There are 15 residues in the CDR3. After removal of 5 bases from V and 4 bases from J, the junction contained 8 bases not matched to a gene. The CDR3 sequence: CASSPPGGGAETQYF. The CDR3 bases are TGTGCCAGCAGTCCCCCGGGCGGGGGGGCAGAGACCCAGTACTTC.

The rearrangement links TRBV7-2 to TRBJ1-2, with D hard to call. This CDR3 is built from 13 residues. V was clipped by 1 base and J by 4 bases, with 7 bases between them. Germline V CDR1 and CDR2: SGHTA, FQGNSA. CDR3 in DNA: TGTGCCAGCAGCTTAGTAAAATTCTATGGCTACACCTTC. Amino acid sequence: CASSLVKFYGYTF.

This clone was recorded only once. J is TRBJ1-2 and V is TRBV5-1; TRBD1 aligns across 12 bases. Germline lookup yields CDR1 SGHRS and CDR2 YFSETQ. This CDR3 region has 14 residues. The ends lost 5 bases at V and 7 bases at J; junction bases unmatched: 6. CDR3 sequence reads: CASRPGQGAGGYTF. The CDR3 DNA follows: TGCGCCAGCAGGCCGGGACAGGGGGCAGGTGGCTACACCTTC.

This chain links TRBV2 with TRBJ1-6; D might be TRBD1 (6 bases). Trimming took off 1 base at V and 11 bases at J, with 12 bases between the two ends. This CDR3 contains 14 residues. Germline lookup yields CDR1 SNHLY and CDR2 FYNNEI. As DNA, the CDR3 is TGTGCCAGCAGTGAAGGGGACACAGGACCACCCCTCCACTTT. Translation: CASSEGDTGPPLHF.

This rearrangement joins TRBV20-1 to TRBJ1-1; D gene uncertain. Trimming removed 3 bases at V and 2 bases at J, with 13 bases between. Germline V lookup: CDR1 DFQATT, CDR2 SNEGSKA (reference sequence). The CDR3 spans 14 residues. In nucleotides, the CDR3 is TGCAGTGCTAGTCCCCCAGGCCCAAACACTGAAGCTTTCTTT. Protein: CSASPPGPNTEAFF.

The V gene is TRBV18, the J gene TRBJ2-1; 9 bases are a match to TRBD1. V was pared by 4 bases and J by 6 bases, with 4 bases of the junction left unmatched. The germline CDR1 and CDR2 sequences are KGHSH and LQKENI. The CDR3 covers 14 residues. CDR3 sequence reads: CASSQGQGLNEQFF. The CDR3 nucleotides are TGTGCCAGCTCACAAGGACAGGGGCTCAATGAGCAGTTCTTC.

DNA of the CDR3: TGTGCCAGCAGGAGATCAGGCCCGGACCACGAGCAGTACTTC. Its translation: CASRRSGPDHEQYF. The chain carries TRBV27 and TRBJ2-7, with unresolved D. From germline, CDR1 is MNHEY and CDR2 SMNVEV (reference sequence). With 6 bases removed from V and 5 bases from J, the gap between germline ends came to 17 bases. The CDR3 consists of 14 residues.

The V call is TRBV7-9, the J call TRBJ1-6, with D possibly being TRBD1 (5 bases). From germline, CDR1 is SEHNR and CDR2 FQNEAQ (reference sequence). This CDR3 comprises 14 residues. Deletions cut 6 bases from V and 7 bases from J, with 13 bases between. CDR3 protein: CASRSGGNNSPLHF. CDR3 nucleotides: TGTGCCAGCAGGAGTGGGGGTAACAATTCACCCCTCCACTTT.